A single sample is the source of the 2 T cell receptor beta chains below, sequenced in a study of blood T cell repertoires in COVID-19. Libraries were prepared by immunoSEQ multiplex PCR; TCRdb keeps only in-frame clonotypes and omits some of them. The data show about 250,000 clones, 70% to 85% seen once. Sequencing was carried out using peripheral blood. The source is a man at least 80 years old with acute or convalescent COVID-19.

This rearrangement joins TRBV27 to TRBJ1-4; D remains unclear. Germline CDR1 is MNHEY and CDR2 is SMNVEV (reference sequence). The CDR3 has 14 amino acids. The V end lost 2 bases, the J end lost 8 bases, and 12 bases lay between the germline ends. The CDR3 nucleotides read TGTGCCAGCAGTTTAAGTCAGGCTGGCGAAAAACTGTTTTTT. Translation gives CASSLSQAGEKLFF.

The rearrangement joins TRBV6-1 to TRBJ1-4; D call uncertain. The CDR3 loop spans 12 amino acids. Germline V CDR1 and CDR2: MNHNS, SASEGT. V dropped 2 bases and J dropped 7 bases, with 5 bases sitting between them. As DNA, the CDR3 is TGTGCCAGCAGTGAAATCGGTGAAAAACTGTTTTTT. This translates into CASSEIGEKLFF.